This TCR beta chain was sequenced in a study of regulatory T cells in long-lasting Graves disease. Building of the TCR beta libraries involved iRepertoire HTBI primers and Arm-PCR of CDR3 regions. TCRdb recomputed calls from the multiplex PCR reads with MiXCR, one row per CDR3 protein. The table includes approximately 310,000 distinct CDR3 sequences, 18% detected once. Time point of the sample: newly diagnosed GD, antithyroid drugs for less than 3 months. RNA isolated from PBMCs was used to make the TCR library. This clonotype was counted ten times or more. CDR3 length: 13 amino acids. CDR1 is SGHAT, CDR2 FQNNGV, per germline. V lost 6 bases to trimming and J lost 6 bases; unmatched junction nucleotides: 7.

The sample consisted of peripheral blood mononuclear cells (PBMCs), taken at new diagnosis, from a patient treated with antithyroid drugs. This clonotype was obtained from a female donor with Graves disease. V is TRBV11-2 and J is TRBJ1-2; 7 positions match TRBD1. The CDR3 loop reads CASSKPTGNGYTF. The CDR3 region has the DNA TGTGCCAGCAGTAAACCGACAGGGAATGGCTACACCTTC.